This T cell receptor (beta chain) was sequenced for a study of graft-versus-host responses after intestinal transplantation (dated by TCRdb to the early 2020s). In terms of the full investigation: Recipients received multivisceral, liver-intestinal, or isolated intestinal transplants. Anti-thymocyte globulin induction was given to all recipients, followed by maintenance tacrolimus and steroids for around three years. After intestinal transplantation, graft-versus-host and host-versus-graft alloreactive T cell clones were followed in the graft, circulation and bone marrow using bulk TCR-beta CDR3 sequencing. To identify alloreactive clones, pre-transplant mixed lymphocyte reaction products were sequenced and compared with unstimulated pre-transplant donor and recipient T cells. A cohort of roughly 25 intestinal transplant recipients, including one retransplant, was enrolled, and 3 patients lacking pretransplant specimens were excluded. Donor T cell macrochimerism was defined as a peak of at least 4% donor T cells among recipient peripheral blood mononuclear cells. Instead of going to the commercial service, samples from a few later patients were sequenced in-house on an Illumina MiSeq and processed with MiXCR. What the study reported, not specific to this receptor: GvH clones were detected in recipient bone marrow, and some appeared earlier in ileal mucosa or blood, consistent with an intestinal mucosal origin. The relatively low number and heterogeneity of intestinal transplant patients limited the conclusions. In patients with donor T cell macrochimerism, the allografts had high GvH to HvG T cell clonal ratios. Peak levels of circulating GvH clones were associated with declines in HvG clones early after transplant.

Details on this clone: It has no known antigen specificity. Base qualities were left out, and no much larger clone turns up one base away.

V and J are truncated by 2 bases and 2 bases respectively, leaving an intervening sequence of 3 bases. The germline V gene (reference sequence) gives CDR1 as MNHNY and CDR2 as SVGAGI. The CDR3, cysteine through phenylalanine, is 12 amino acids long. Just CDR3 DNA is preserved here, 36 bases in frame from base 1. The meaning of the sample's time point label: cells obtained before transplantation from donor or recipient. CD3+CD4+ and CD3+CD8+ populations were FACS-sorted from unstimulated pre-transplant donor and recipient cells taken from spleen or lymph nodes. Receptors were amplified or captured by the immunoSEQ multiplex PCR assay. In most patients, genomic DNA was isolated using the Qiagen DNeasy Blood and Tissue Kit and sent frozen to Adaptive Biotechnologies for TCR sequencing. For most patients, genomic DNA was subjected to high-throughput TCR-beta CDR3 sequencing by Adaptive Biotechnologies. In the paper's pipeline: TCR sequencing data for around 19 patients were retrieved from Adaptive's ImmunoSEQ software; a few other patients were processed with MiXCR and VDJtools. To correct CD4 versus CD8 sorting errors, sequences present in both subsets at a frequency ratio below 5:1 were removed. CDR3 nucleotide sequences shared between donor and recipient were removed because the origin of such sequences could not be assigned. Alloreactive clones required at least 2-fold expansion over unstimulated cells and minimum CFSE-low frequency of 0.002% (template counts) or 0.001% (read counts). Clones detected in sequenced pre-transplant spleen, lymph node, or MLR CFSE-low populations of the donor or recipient were defined as mappable. The cumulative frequency of alloreactive clones was calculated as a percentage of all sequences, weighted by copy number. The immuneACCESS repertoire file appears here via TCRdb, limited to in-frame rearrangements. These files lack a portion of the clones; in checked studies, under half of the deficit traces to unresolved V genes, and the cause of the others is not known. V, J and clone size are those of that table, while D and trimming were read from the DNA. This sample gives about 110,000 clones in total; about 92% of them show up just once. Of the sample, about 0.2% is held by the ten largest clones.

Here the chain combines TRBV6-6 and TRBJ2-5; the D gene lacks a confident call. The sequence came from a human donor who was the organ donor for an intestinal transplant. Sequencing was performed on unstimulated CD4+ T cells sorted from spleen or lymph node cells, taken before transplant. The encoded CDR3 is CASSYTQETQYF. The nucleotide sequence reads TGTGCCAGCAGTTACACACAAGAGACCCAGTACTTC.